This T cell receptor beta chain appears in the sequencing data of a study of blood T cell repertoires in COVID-19. Across the study: PBMCs, B-cell-depleted T cells, or T cells provided the cDNA or gDNA that made up the material.

Original methodology: Counts of nucleated cells, estimated from reference gene primer amplification, were obtained. Measured with immunoSEQ multiplex PCR; TCRdb has only the in-frame clones, and not every one. That table supplies the V and J calls and clone size; D and trimming were determined from the DNA. The data show about 150,000 clones, with approximately 88% seen just once and roughly 5% held by the top ten. The CDR3 consists of 13 residues. CDR1 and CDR2 from the germline V gene are MNHEY and SMNVEV (reference sequence). Trimming left V 6 bases short and J 6 bases short, with 14 bases between. Residents of about two dozen US areas, aged roughly 18 to 89 years, made up the participants. Clinical history as reported by participants underpinned cohort assignment.

The V call is TRBV27, the J call TRBJ1-1, with D perhaps matching TRBD1 (5 bases). The source material was PBMCs or T cells enriched from blood (not recorded which). The origin of this receptor is a man aged 65-85 years who had been exposed to COVID-19. The CDR3 is CASRGRGPPEAFF. The CDR3 DNA reads TGTGCCAGCAGGGGGCGGGGCCCCCCTGAAGCTTTCTTT.